This paragraph covers one TCR beta chain sequence. No antigen is known for it. This record belongs to a study of brain T cells in children with intractable seizures. Generated by immunoSEQ multiplex PCR, the TCRdb table keeps only in-frame clones and is missing some. The sample holds about 340,000 clones, over 85% seen once. This CDR3 comprises 10 residues. Germline V CDR1 and CDR2: SEHNR, FQNEAQ (reference sequence). V was clipped by 6 bases and J by 4 bases, with 3 bases between them. Findings and limits, study-wide: Absence of clones before surgery may stem from lower sequencing depth.

Stated time point: blood from clinic visit 5 months post-surgery; TSC patient then seizure free. Surgery cases with the highest brain T cell transcript signatures were chosen for sequencing. Before surgery, patients took at least one anti-epileptic drug. The TCR was taken from a boy younger than two with tuberous sclerosis and intractable seizures. The material sequenced was peripheral blood, taken approximately 5 months after surgery. The chain recombines TRBV7-9 with TRBJ2-5; no definite D call. The chain's CDR3 is CASSGETQYF. The CDR3 nucleotides are TGTGCCAGCAGTGGAGAGACCCAGTACTTC.